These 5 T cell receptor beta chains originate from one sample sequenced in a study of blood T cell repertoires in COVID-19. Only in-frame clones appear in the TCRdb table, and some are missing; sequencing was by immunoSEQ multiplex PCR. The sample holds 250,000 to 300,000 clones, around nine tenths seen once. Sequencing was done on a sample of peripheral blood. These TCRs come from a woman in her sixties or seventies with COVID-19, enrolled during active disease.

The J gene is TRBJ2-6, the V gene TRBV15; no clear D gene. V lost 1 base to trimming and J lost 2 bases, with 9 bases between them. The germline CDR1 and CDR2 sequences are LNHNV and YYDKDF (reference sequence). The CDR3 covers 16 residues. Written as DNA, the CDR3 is TGTGCCACCAGCAGAGGGCAAAACCCTGGGGCCAACGTCCTGACTTTC. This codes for CATSRGQNPGANVLTF.

The CDR3 here is CASSRLAGGPYEQFF. CDR3 nucleotide sequence: TGTGCCAGCAGTCGGCTAGCGGGAGGGCCCTATGAGCAGTTCTTC. V is TRBV6-5 and J is TRBJ2-1; 12 bases agree with TRBD2. V was pared by 5 bases and J by 8 bases, with 7 bases of the junction left unmatched. Germline values: CDR1 MNHEY, CDR2 SVGAGI. The length of the CDR3 is 15 residues.

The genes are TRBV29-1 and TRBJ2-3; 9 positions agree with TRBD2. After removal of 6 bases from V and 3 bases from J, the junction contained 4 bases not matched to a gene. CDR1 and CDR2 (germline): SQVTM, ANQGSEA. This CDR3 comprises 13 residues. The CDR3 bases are TGCAGCGTGGGGACTAGCATGACAGATACGCAGTATTTT. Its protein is CSVGTSMTDTQYF.

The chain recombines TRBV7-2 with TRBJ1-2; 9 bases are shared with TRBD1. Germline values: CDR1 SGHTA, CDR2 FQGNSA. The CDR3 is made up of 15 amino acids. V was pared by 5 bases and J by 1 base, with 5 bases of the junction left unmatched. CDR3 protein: CASSPVGQGNYGYTF. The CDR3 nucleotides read TGTGCCAGCAGCCCTGTGGGACAGGGTAACTATGGCTACACCTTC.

CDR3 region: CASSLAAGQEKLFF. The CDR3 DNA sequence: TGCGCCAGCAGCTTGGCCGCTGGACAGGAAAAACTGTTTTTT. The V gene is TRBV5-1, the J gene TRBJ1-4, with a possible D match to TRBD1 (6 bases). V was clipped by 0 bases and J by 8 bases, with 11 bases between them. CDR1 and CDR2 from the germline V gene are SGHRS and YFSETQ. This CDR3 comprises 14 residues.